These T cell receptor beta chains were read from a single sample in a study of cytomegalovirus exposure and HLA in healthy donors. Here immunoSEQ multiplex PCR was the method, and the copy in TCRdb shows in-frame clones only, minus some. The data show some 180,000 clones, 65% to 90% seen once. Sequenced material: PBMCs. The receptors stem from a male donor in good health and CMV-seronegative. The CDR3 runs from the conserved cysteine through the conserved F or W. D genes are given only for firm matches. Rows give clone size only sometimes, using once, few, many, or a class for an expanded clone.

d_gene	j_gene	v_gene	abundance	len	CDR3aa
-	TRBJ1-6	TRBV11-2	-	17	CASSLDRESSYNSPLHF
TRBD1	TRBJ2-2	TRBV10-1	-	14	CASSAGTGSGELFF
-	TRBJ2-1	TRBV6-6	-	15	CASSPKRANYNEQFF
-	TRBJ2-1	TRBV5-1	-	16	CASSPTTGSSYNEQFF
TRBD1	TRBJ1-1	TRBV6-1	-	15	CASSAWDRSNTEAFF
-	TRBJ2-3	TRBV27	-	15	CASSILGGGPGTQYF
-	TRBJ2-2	TRBV4-2	-	18	CASSQAGLRGQNTGELFF
-	TRBJ1-2	TRBV5-1	-	15	CASSPDGAPYYGYTF
-	TRBJ1-6	TRBV2	-	12	CASSQGHSPLHF
-	TRBJ2-3	TRBV18	few	15	CASSLTLSSTDTQYF
-	TRBJ1-2	TRBV27	-	15	CASSAFQKGAKGYTF
TRBD1	TRBJ1-3	TRBV18	-	15	CASSPSGTVLNTIYF
-	TRBJ1-3	TRBV6-6	once	14	CASSYSIRGNTIYF
-	TRBJ2-7	TRBV11-2	-	11	CASSNGYEQYF
-	TRBJ2-2	TRBV9	-	14	CASSPQAYAGELFF
TRBD1	TRBJ2-7	TRBV28	-	16	CASSTLGDRKAYEQYF
-	TRBJ1-2	TRBV18	-	14	CASSPGRSNYGYTF
TRBD1	TRBJ1-1	TRBV7-9	few	16	CASSFGSGQINTEAFF
TRBD1	TRBJ1-4	TRBV5-6	-	15	CASSLVDRGREKLFF
-	TRBJ2-3	TRBV7-2	-	15	CASSLWTVGTDTQYF
TRBD2	TRBJ2-3	TRBV5-1	-	16	CASSLGTSGATDTQYF
-	TRBJ2-7	TRBV6-1	-	14	CATPTGGDMYEQYF
TRBD1	TRBJ2-7	TRBV30	-	14	CAWSRGQMYYEQYF
TRBD1	TRBJ1-3	TRBV18	-	16	CASSSGGGIAGNTIYF
-	TRBJ1-1	TRBV2	-	12	CASSLAHTEAFF
-	TRBJ1-6	TRBV14	-	13	CASSSVYNSPLHF
TRBD1	TRBJ1-2	TRBV27	-	12	CASSATGIGYTF
-	TRBJ2-7	TRBV6-5	-	14	CASSPGDSSYEQYF
-	TRBJ1-2	TRBV5-5	-	15	CASSLGVGVLSGYTF
-	TRBJ1-1	TRBV5-1	-	17	CASSLAFGGRGNTEAFF
TRBD2	TRBJ2-5	TRBV7-6	once	15	CASSLGLAGLGYKYF
TRBD1	TRBJ1-6	TRBV6-5	-	15	CASSTTGGDNSPLHF
TRBD1	TRBJ2-7	TRBV2	-	16	CASSEMGTGVGYEQYF
-	TRBJ1-3	TRBV11-2	-	15	CASSTRTGSGNTIYF
-	TRBJ1-2	TRBV25-1	-	15	CASSPSKTGLDGYTF
-	TRBJ1-6	TRBV6-1	few	16	CASSESGRGYDSPLHF
-	TRBJ1-2	TRBV5-5	-	14	CASSPSPGSYGYTF
TRBD1	TRBJ1-2	TRBV28	-	14	CASSSPDRERGYTF
TRBD1	TRBJ2-4	TRBV19	-	14	CASISGGAGNIQYF
TRBD2	TRBJ2-3	TRBV5-1	-	14	CASSLAGYTDTQYF
-	TRBJ1-4	TRBV7-9	-	16	CASSLAGWAAGEKLFF
-	TRBJ1-2	TRBV6-5	-	12	CASRTENYGYTF
TRBD2	TRBJ2-4	TRBV2	-	14	CASSEGGTKNIQYF
TRBD1	TRBJ2-7	TRBV5-1	-	14	CASSPQTGAYEQYF
TRBD1	TRBJ1-1	TRBV5-6	-	15	CASSLYGTGRTEAFF
TRBD1	TRBJ1-4	TRBV11-2	-	14	CASSLGQGNEKLFF
-	TRBJ2-7	TRBV10-3	-	14	CAISDLTGNWEQYF
-	TRBJ2-7	TRBV7-9	-	15	CASSHHLTAAYEQYF
TRBD1	TRBJ1-1	TRBV5-1	-	15	CASSPWDRGYTEAFF
-	TRBJ2-4	TRBV27	-	15	CASCSAGAGENIQYF
-	TRBJ1-4	TRBV25-1	-	16	CASSLAGITTNEKLFF
TRBD1	TRBJ1-1	TRBV18	-	15	CASSPSGTGITEAFF
-	TRBJ1-2	TRBV5-6	few	12	CASSFGDYGYTF
-	TRBJ2-7	TRBV11-3	-	13	CASSLGGSGEQYF
TRBD2	TRBJ2-3	TRBV6-1	-	17	CASSEVKWASGGDTQYF
TRBD1	TRBJ2-2	TRBV7-8	-	16	CASIPGVGQGTGELFF
TRBD1	TRBJ2-2	TRBV19	-	16	CASKKGDRRNTGELFF